What follows is one T cell receptor beta chain and its context. Its antigen is unknown. This sample stems from a study of graft-versus-host responses after intestinal transplantation. Study as a whole: The recipients all started with anti-thymocyte globulin induction and then took tacrolimus and steroids for roughly three years. Study outcomes and limitations: Elevated graft-versus-host to host-versus-graft clonal ratios in allografts were recorded for patients with graft-donor T cell macrochimerism. GvH clones were identified in recipient marrow, with some first appearing in ileum or blood.

Germline V gene lookup returns CDR1 GTSNPN and CDR2 SVGIG (reference sequence). The CDR3 has 14 residues. Trimming shortened V by 1 base and J by 12 bases, and 19 bases separated the two germline ends. TCRdb keeps only in-frame clones here, not all; method: immunoSEQ multiplex PCR. The sample contains roughly 120,000 clones, approximately 90% of which appear only once. This TCR derives from a human donor who received an intestinal transplant. The sequencing used unstimulated CD4+ T cells sorted from spleen or lymph node cells, collected before intestinal transplant. This chain links TRBV30 with TRBJ1-5; TRBD1 is a possible D gene (5 bases). The CDR3 protein is CAWSGGAKNGGQHF. CDR3 nucleotides: TGTGCCTGGAGTGGGGGAGCCAAGAACGGGGGCCAGCATTTT.